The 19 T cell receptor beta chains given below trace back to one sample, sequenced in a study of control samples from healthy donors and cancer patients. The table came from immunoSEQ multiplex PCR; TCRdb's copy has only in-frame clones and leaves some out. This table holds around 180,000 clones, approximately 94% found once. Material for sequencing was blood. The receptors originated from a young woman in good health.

CDR3 nucleotides: TGTGCCATCAGCCAGTCCGGCGGGACAGAAGCTGGGGCCAACGTCCTGACTTTC. This translates into CAISQSGGTEAGANVLTF. The chain carries TRBV10-3 and TRBJ2-6; possible D gene TRBD1, 7 bases. The V gene lost 6 bases and the J gene lost 2 bases, with 20 bases spanning the gap. Germline CDR1 is ENHRY and CDR2 is SYGVKD. The CDR3 extends over 18 amino acids.

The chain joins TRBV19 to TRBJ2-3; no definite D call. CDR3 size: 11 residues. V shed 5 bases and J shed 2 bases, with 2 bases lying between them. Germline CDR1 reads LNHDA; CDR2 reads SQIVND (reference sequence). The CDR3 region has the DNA TGTGCCAGTAGTGTCACAGATACGCAGTATTTT. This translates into CASSVTDTQYF.

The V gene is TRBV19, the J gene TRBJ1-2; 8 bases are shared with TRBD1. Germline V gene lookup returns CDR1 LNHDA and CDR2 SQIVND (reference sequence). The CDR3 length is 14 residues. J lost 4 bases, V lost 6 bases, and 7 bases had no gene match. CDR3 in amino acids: CASSKTTGGYGYTF. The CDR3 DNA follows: TGTGCCAGTAGCAAGACCACAGGGGGCTATGGCTACACCTTC.

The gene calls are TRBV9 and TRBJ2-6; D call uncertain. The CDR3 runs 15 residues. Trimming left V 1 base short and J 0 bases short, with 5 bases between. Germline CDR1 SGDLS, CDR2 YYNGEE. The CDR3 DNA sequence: TGTGCCAGCAGCGTAAGGCACTCTGGGGCCAACGTCCTGACTTTC. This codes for CASSVRHSGANVLTF. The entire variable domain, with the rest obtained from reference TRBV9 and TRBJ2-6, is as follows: DSGVTQTPKHLITATGQRVTLRCSPRSGDLSVYWYQQSLDQGLQFLIQYYNGEERAKGNILERFSAQQFPDLHSELNLSSLELGDSALYFCASSVRHSGANVLTFGAGSRLTVL.

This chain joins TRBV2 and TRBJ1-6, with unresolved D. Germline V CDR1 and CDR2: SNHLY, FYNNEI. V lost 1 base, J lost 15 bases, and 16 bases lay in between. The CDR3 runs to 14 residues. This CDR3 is CASSEEVSVKYLHF. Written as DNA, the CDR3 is TGTGCCAGCAGTGAAGAGGTGTCCGTAAAGTACCTCCACTTT.

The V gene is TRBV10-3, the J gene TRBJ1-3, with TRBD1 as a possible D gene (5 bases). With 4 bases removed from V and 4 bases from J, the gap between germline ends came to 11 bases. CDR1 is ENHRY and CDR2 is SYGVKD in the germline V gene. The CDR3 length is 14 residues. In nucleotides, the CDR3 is TGTGCCATCAGTGGGGATCGGGGCGGAAACACCATATATTTT. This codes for CAISGDRGGNTIYF.

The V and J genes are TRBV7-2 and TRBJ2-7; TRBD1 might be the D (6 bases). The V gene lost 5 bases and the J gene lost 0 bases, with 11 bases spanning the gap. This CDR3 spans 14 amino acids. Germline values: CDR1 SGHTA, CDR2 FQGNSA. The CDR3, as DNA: TGTGCCAGCAGCCCTGGGACATTCTCCTACGAGCAGTACTTC. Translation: CASSPGTFSYEQYF. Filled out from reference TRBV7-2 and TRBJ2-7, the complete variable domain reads GAGVSQSPSNKVTEKGKDVELRCDPISGHTALYWYRQSLGQGLEFLIYFQGNSAPDKSGLPSDRFSAERTGGSVSTLTIQRTQQEDSAVYLCASSPGTFSYEQYFGPGTRLTVT.

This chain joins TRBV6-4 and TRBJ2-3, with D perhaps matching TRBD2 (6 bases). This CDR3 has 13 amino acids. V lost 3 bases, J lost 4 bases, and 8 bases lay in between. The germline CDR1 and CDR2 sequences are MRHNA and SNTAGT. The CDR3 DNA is TGTGCCAGCAGTGAGTCTAGCGCAGATACGCAGTATTTT. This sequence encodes CASSESSADTQYF.

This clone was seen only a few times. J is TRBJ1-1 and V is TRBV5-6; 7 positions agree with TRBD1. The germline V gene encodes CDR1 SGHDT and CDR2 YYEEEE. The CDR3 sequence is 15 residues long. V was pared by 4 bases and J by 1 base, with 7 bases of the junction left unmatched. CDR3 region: CASSPDRVGNTEAFF. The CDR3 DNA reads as TGTGCCAGCAGCCCTGACAGGGTTGGGAACACTGAAGCTTTCTTT.

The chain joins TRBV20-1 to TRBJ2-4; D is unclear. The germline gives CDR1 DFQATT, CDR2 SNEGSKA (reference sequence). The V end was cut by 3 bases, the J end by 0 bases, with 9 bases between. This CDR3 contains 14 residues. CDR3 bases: TGCAGTGCTAGTCGCGCGGTAGCCAAAAACATTCAGTACTTC. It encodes CSASRAVAKNIQYF.

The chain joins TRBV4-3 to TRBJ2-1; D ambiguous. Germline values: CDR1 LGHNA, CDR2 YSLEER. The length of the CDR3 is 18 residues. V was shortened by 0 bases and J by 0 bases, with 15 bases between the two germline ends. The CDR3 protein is CASSQDGVARYSYNEQFF. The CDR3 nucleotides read TGCGCCAGCAGCCAAGATGGAGTAGCCCGTTACTCCTACAATGAGCAGTTCTTC.

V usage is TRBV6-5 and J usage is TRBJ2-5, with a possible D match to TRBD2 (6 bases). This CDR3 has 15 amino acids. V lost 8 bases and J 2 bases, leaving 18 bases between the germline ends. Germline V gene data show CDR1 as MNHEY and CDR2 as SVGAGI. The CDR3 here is CASGRPLGGQETQYF. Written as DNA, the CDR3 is TGTGCCAGCGGGAGGCCTCTGGGGGGACAAGAGACCCAGTACTTC.

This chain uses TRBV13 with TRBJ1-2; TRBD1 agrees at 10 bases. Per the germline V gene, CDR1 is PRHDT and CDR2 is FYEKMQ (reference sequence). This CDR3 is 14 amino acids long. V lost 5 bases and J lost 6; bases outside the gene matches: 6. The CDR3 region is CASSISGTGDGYTF. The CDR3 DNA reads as TGTGCCAGCAGCATTAGCGGGACAGGGGATGGCTACACCTTC.

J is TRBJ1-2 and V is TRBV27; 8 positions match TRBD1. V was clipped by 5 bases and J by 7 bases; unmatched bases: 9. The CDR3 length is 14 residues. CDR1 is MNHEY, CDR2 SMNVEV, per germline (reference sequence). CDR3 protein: CASSPSGQGGGYTF. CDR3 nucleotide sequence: TGTGCCAGCAGTCCTTCCGGACAGGGTGGTGGCTACACCTTC.

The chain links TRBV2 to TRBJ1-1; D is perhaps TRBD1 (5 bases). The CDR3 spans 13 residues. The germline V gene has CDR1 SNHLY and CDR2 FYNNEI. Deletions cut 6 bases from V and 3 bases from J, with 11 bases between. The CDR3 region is CASSVEGDTEAFF. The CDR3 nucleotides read TGTGCCAGCAGCGTTGAAGGGGACACTGAAGCTTTCTTT.

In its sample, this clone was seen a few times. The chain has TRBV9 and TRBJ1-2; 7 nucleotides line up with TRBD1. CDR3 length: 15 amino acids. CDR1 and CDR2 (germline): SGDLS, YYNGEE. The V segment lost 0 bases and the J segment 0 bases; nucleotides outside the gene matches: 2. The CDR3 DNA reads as TGTGCCAGCAGCGTAGATCAGGGGGCTAACTATGGCTACACCTTC. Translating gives CASSVDQGANYGYTF.

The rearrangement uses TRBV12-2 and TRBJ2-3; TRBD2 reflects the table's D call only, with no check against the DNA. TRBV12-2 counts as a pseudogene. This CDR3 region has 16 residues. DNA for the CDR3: TGTGCAAGTCGCCGCGCCCTAGCGGGTAAAAAAGATACGCAGTATTTT. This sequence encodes CASRRALAGKKDTQYF.

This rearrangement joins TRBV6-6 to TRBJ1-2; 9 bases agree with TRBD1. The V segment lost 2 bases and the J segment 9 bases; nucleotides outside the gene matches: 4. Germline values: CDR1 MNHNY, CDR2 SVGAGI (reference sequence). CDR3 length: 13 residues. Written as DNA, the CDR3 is TGTGCCAGCAGTTACGAAAACAGGGGGCGCTACACCTTC. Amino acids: CASSYENRGRYTF.

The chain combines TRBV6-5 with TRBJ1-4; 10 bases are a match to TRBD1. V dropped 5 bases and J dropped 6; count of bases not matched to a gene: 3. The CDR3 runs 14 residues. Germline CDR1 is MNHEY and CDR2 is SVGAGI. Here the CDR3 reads CASSTGTGDEKLFF. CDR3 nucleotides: TGTGCCAGCAGTACCGGGACAGGGGATGAAAAACTGTTTTTT.